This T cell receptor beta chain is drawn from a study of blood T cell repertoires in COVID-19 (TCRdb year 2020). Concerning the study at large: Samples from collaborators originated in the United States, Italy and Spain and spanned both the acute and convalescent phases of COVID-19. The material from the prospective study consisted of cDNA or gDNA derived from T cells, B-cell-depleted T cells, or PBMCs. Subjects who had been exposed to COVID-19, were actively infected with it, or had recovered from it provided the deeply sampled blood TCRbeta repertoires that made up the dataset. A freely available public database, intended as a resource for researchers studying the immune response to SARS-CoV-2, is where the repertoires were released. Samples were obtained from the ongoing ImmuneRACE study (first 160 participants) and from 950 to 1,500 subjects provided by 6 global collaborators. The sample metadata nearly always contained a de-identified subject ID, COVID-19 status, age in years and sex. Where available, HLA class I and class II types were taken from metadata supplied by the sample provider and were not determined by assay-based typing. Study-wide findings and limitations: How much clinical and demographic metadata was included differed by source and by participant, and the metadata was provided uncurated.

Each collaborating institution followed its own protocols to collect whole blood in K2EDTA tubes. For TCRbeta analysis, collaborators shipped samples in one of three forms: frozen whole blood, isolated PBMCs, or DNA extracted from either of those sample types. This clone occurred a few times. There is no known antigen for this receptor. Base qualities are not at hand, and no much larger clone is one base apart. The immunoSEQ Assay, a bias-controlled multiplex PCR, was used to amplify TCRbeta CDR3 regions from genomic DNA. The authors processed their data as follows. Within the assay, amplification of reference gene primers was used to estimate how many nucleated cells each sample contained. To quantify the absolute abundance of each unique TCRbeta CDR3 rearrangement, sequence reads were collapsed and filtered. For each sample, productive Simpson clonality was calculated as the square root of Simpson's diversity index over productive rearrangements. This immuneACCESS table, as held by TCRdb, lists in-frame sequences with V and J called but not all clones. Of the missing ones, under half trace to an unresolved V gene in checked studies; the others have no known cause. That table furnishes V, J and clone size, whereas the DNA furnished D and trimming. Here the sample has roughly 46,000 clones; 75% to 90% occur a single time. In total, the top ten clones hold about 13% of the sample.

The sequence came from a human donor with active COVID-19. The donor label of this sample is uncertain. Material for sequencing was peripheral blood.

The nucleotide sequence reads as follows: TGCGCCAGCAGCCCGCGGGAGGGTGAGGACGAGCAGTACTTC. Its translation reads: CASSPREGEDEQYF. The sequence is built from TRBV4-1 and TRBJ2-7; 9 bases in between match TRBD2. Counted from cysteine to phenylalanine, this CDR3 has 14 amino acids. Just CDR3 DNA is preserved here, 42 bases in frame from base 1. Germline trimming: 4 bases from V, 5 bases from J; junction bases outside gene matches: 6. Reading the germline V gene gives CDR1 MGHRA and CDR2 YSYEKL.